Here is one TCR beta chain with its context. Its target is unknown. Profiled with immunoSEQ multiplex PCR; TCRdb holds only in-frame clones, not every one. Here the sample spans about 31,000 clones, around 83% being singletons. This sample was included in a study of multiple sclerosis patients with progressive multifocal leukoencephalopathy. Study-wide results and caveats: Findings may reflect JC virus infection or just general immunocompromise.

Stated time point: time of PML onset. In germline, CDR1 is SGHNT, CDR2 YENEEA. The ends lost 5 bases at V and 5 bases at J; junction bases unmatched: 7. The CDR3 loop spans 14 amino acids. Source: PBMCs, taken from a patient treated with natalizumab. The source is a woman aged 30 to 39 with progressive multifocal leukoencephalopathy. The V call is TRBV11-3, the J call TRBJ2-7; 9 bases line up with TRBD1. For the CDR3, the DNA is TGTGCCAGCAGCCCGGGGACAGGGATGAACGAGCAGTACTTC. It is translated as CASSPGTGMNEQYF.